The following is a T cell receptor (beta chain) sequence with its context. Its antigen is unknown. V shed 1 base and J 4 bases; nucleotides not matched to a gene: 6. The CDR3 contains 15 residues. Germline CDR1 reads LGHDT; CDR2 reads YNNKEL (reference sequence). This sample was included in a study of post-analysis software for immune sequencing data. Each TCR beta cDNA library carried unique molecular identifiers. TCRdb fed the PCR reads into MiXCR, producing one record per CDR3 protein. The sample lists hundreds of thousands of distinct CDR3 sequences; 59% were seen once. Overall study findings and caveats: Strong co-clustering by F measure linked samples that shared a preparation batch. Significantly decreased normalized Chao1 diversity was recorded for multiple sclerosis patients relative to controls. Controls showed lower frequencies than patients for five TRBV segments, and TRBV5-6, TRBV5-1 and TRBV20-1 were among these.

The chain links TRBV3-1 to TRBJ1-2; 7 nucleotides match TRBD1. What was sequenced was blood. The clonotype originates from a girl between 2 and 10 years old with multiple sclerosis. The CDR3 protein is CASSQGGQHLYGYTF. The CDR3 region has the DNA TGTGCCAGCAGCCAAGGGGGACAGCACCTCTATGGCTACACCTTC.